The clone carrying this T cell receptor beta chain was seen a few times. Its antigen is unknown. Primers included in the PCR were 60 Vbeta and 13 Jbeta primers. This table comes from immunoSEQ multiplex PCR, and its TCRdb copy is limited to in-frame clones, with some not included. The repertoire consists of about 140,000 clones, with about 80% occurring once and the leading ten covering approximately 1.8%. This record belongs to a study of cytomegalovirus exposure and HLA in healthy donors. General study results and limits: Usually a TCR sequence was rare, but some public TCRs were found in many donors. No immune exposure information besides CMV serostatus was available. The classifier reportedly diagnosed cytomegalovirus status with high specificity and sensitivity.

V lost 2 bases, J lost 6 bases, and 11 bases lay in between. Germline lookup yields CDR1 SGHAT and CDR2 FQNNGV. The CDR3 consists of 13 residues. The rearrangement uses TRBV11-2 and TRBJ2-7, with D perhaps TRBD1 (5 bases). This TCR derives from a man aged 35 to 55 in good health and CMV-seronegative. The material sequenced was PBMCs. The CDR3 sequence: CASSLKARVEQYF. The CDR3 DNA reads TGTGCCAGCAGCTTAAAGGCCAGGGTCGAGCAGTACTTC.